This T cell receptor (beta chain) was recorded in a study of blood T cell repertoires in COVID-19. The V gene's germline CDR1 is SGHTA and CDR2 FQGNSA. V lost 4 bases to trimming and J lost 8 bases, with 5 bases between them. This CDR3 contains 11 residues. Using immunoSEQ multiplex PCR, the repertoire was profiled, and TCRdb retains in-frame clones only, with some absent. The repertoire includes some 51,000 clones, approximately 90% of them detected once, and about 10% sits in the top ten. Material for sequencing was peripheral blood. The chain recombines TRBV7-2 with TRBJ1-4; D remains ambiguous. The clonotype was recovered from a man aged 50 to 60 with active COVID-19. The CDR3: CASSSQEKLFF. The DNA for the CDR3 is TGTGCCAGCAGCTCACAGGAAAAACTGTTTTTT.